This entry describes one TCR beta chain. What it binds is unknown. These data come from a study of cytotoxic CD8 clonotypes in ibrutinib-treated CLL. Study-level information: Response was recorded as partial in 24 patients and complete in 2; at median roughly 70 months, about 14 remained remitted and about 12 had progressed. Study-wide findings and caveats: Baseline clonality, higher than in age-matched healthy donors, tracked circulating CD8+ T-cell counts.

The data were produced by immunoSEQ multiplex PCR, yet TCRdb's version contains in-frame clones alone and is incomplete. The sample contains approximately 97,000 clones, around 77% of which appear only once. The CDR3 extends over 15 amino acids. CDR1 MNHEY and CDR2 SMNVEV come from the germline V gene (reference sequence). V dropped 5 bases and J dropped 2 bases, with 16 bases sitting between them. The chain uses TRBV27 and TRBJ2-7; D gene ambiguous. The sequences come from PBMCs, collected after 24 months of ibrutinib treatment. The receptor was derived from a human donor with chronic lymphocytic leukemia. The DNA of the CDR3 is TGTGCCAGCAGTCAATACAGTGATCTGGCCTACGAGCAGTACTTC. Translation gives CASSQYSDLAYEQYF.